This TCR beta chain appears in the sequencing data of a study of T cell responses to AZD1222 COVID-19 vaccine. V was cut by 2 bases and J by 1 base, with 11 bases left in between. CDR1 is GTSNPN, CDR2 SVGIG, per germline (reference sequence). The CDR3 is 15 residues long. The table came from immunoSEQ multiplex PCR; TCRdb's copy has only in-frame clones and leaves some out. The sample lists some 16,000 clones; 65% to 80% were seen once. The study, taken as a whole, reports: Spike was spanned by vaccine-associated CD4 TCRs, with dominance at 160-218 and 743-854. Nearly half of the spike-specific TCRs reportedly recognize variant regions that carry no mutations.

Comment on this clone: The antigen remains unidentified.

The rearrangement joins TRBV30 to TRBJ2-2; D is ambiguous. Source: peripheral blood, taken 28 days after the second AZD1222 dose. This clonotype was obtained from an adult who received the AZD1222 COVID-19 vaccine. The CDR3 DNA sequence: TGTGCCTGGAGTCCTCTGACAAGGAACACCGGGGAGCTGTTTTTT. Amino acid sequence: CAWSPLTRNTGELFF.